This T cell receptor beta chain originates from a study of blood T cell repertoires in COVID-19. There are 15 residues in the CDR3. CDR1 is KGHSH, CDR2 LQKENI, per germline. Losses at the gene ends were 2 bases for V and 3 bases for J; bases not matched to a gene: 3. This table comes from immunoSEQ multiplex PCR, and its TCRdb copy is limited to in-frame clones, with some not included. The repertoire includes about 210,000 clones, about 91% of them detected once, and 10% sits in the top ten. Individuals drawn from 24 US areas were about 18 to 95 years old. A single count supports this clone. Source material: PBMCs or T cells enriched from blood (not recorded which). The sequence was collected from a man younger than 30 with acute COVID-19. The rearrangement joins TRBV18 to TRBJ2-7, with 11 bases aligning to TRBD2. The CDR3: CASSPTSGRHYEQYF. As DNA, the CDR3 is TGTGCCAGCTCACCAACTAGCGGGAGACACTACGAGCAGTACTTC.